This TCR beta chain was identified in a study of identifying expanded T cells in peripheral blood. Healthy donors had no documented immune events, such as infections, while sampled. Comment on this clone: Its target is unknown.

The assay was immunoSEQ multiplex PCR, and TCRdb's table has in-frame clones only and misses some. The table shows under 100,000 clones, with approximately 90% occurring only once. Trimming cost V 4 bases and J 9 bases; bases outside gene matches: 9. The CDR3 runs to 15 residues. Germline V gives CDR1 SGHNT, CDR2 YENEEA. General observations from the study: Approximately 2-week clone count variance significantly increased as total template count grew. About 1.3 clones differed between technical replicates, versus around 15 and 19 over time.

The sequence derives from a person aged 18-69 years in good health. The specimen sequenced was blood. The chain carries TRBV11-3 and TRBJ2-1; TRBD1 matches 10 bases. The CDR3 coding sequence is TGTGCCAGCAGCTCGACCGGGACAGGGGCAAGTGAGCAGTTCTTC. Its translation is CASSSTGTGASEQFF.